A single sample gave rise to the 31 T cell receptor beta chains below, sequenced in a study of neoadjuvant anti-PD-1 for oral cavity cancer (dated by TCRdb to the early 2020s). The time point label on this specimen signifies: after neoadjuvant nivolumab, at surgical resection. Receptor amplification or capture employed the immunoSEQ multiplex PCR assay. The table comes from immuneACCESS by way of TCRdb, which keeps in-frame sequences with V and J called. Part of the clones is missing from these tables; in studies checked, under half for an unresolved V gene and the rest for unknown reasons. The sample table records 14,000 or so clones; over 60% of these occur just once. Jointly, the top ten make up 2% to 3% of the sample. Sequencing was performed on PBMCs, taken after nivolumab (anti-PD-1) treatment. These receptors all come from a person aged 35-79 years with oral cavity squamous cell carcinoma.

The V call is TRBV6-5, the J call TRBJ1-2; D is unresolved. The V end lost 3 bases, the J end lost 8 bases, and 19 bases lay between the germline ends. The CDR3 loop spans 15 amino acids. Germline V gene lookup returns CDR1 MNHEY and CDR2 SVGAGI. CDR3 bases: TGTGCCAGCAGTTATGGGAAAGGGCAGGTCTCCGGCTACACCTTC. Translation gives CASSYGKGQVSGYTF.

The chain joins TRBV30 to TRBJ1-5; D unclear. The CDR3 contains 15 residues. Per the germline V gene, CDR1 is GTSNPN and CDR2 is SVGIG (reference sequence). V lost 3 bases, J lost 1 base, and 13 bases lay in between. In nucleotides, the CDR3 is TGTGCCTGGAGAGGCAGAGAGGTGAGCAATCAGCCCCAGCATTTT. This codes for CAWRGREVSNQPQHF.

This clone was recorded once. V gene TRBV11-1 combines with J gene TRBJ2-5; D not resolved. CDR1 is SGHAT, CDR2 FQDESV, per germline (reference sequence). This CDR3 comprises 15 residues. Trimming pared 1 base from V and 7 bases from J, leaving 16 bases between. The CDR3 region has the DNA TGTGCCAGCAGCTTAGAATTCAGGACCAAGGGGACCCAGTACTTC. Translation: CASSLEFRTKGTQYF.

The chain recombines TRBV7-3 with TRBJ2-7; TRBD2 agrees at 10 bases. Losses at the gene ends were 5 bases for V and 4 bases for J; bases not matched to a gene: 5. There are 14 residues in the CDR3. From germline, CDR1 is SGHTA and CDR2 FQGTGA. The CDR3 coding sequence is TGTGCCAGCAGCCCTAGCGGGGGACCTTACGAGCAGTACTTC. This codes for CASSPSGGPYEQYF.

V usage is TRBV7-9 and J usage is TRBJ2-1; possibly TRBD2 for D (6 bases). V shed 4 bases and J shed 7 bases, with 14 bases lying between them. Germline-derived CDR1 and CDR2 are SEHNR and FQNEAQ (reference sequence). This CDR3 has 14 amino acids. Written as DNA, the CDR3 is TGTGCCAGCAGCTATACGGGACTCCGGAATGAGCAGTTCTTC. Encoded protein: CASSYTGLRNEQFF.

This clone came up a few times. The chain links TRBV5-4 to TRBJ2-7; maybe TRBD2 (6 bases). This CDR3 contains 18 residues. The germline gives CDR1 SGHNT, CDR2 YYREEE (reference sequence). The ends were cut back, 0 bases at V and 6 bases at J, with 25 bases in the middle. Here the CDR3 DNA reads TGTGCCAGCAGCTTGGTTCCTGGAGGGCAGGTCGGGGCGAGCGAGCAGTACTTC. This sequence encodes CASSLVPGGQVGASEQYF. Based on the CDR3 plus reference TRBV5-4 and TRBJ2-7, the full variable domain is ETGVTQSPTHLIKTRGQQVTLRCSSQSGHNTVSWYQQALGQGPQFIFQYYREEENGRGNFPPRFSGLQFPNYSSELNVNALELDDSALYLCASSLVPGGQVGASEQYFGPGTRLTVT.

The chain couples TRBV10-3 to TRBJ1-6; D perhaps matches TRBD1 (6 bases). Trimming removed 6 bases at V and 11 bases at J, with 14 bases between. The CDR3 totals 13 residues. Germline CDR1 reads ENHRY; CDR2 reads SYGVKD. The CDR3 is CAIRLGHQTPLHF. The CDR3 bases are TGTGCCATCAGACTGGGACATCAAACACCCCTCCACTTT.

The chain combines TRBV10-2 with TRBJ1-5; tentative D call: TRBD1 (5 bases). Per germline, CDR1 WSHSY and CDR2 SAAADI. CDR3 length: 13 residues. Deletions cut 5 bases from V and 6 bases from J, with 11 bases between. This CDR3 is CASSPLRAQPQHF. The DNA of the CDR3 is TGCGCCAGCAGTCCCCTCAGGGCTCAGCCCCAGCATTTT.

This clone was counted once. This rearrangement joins TRBV7-3 to TRBJ1-2; possible D gene TRBD1, 5 bases. Germline assignment: CDR1 SGHTA and CDR2 FQGTGA. V shed 2 bases and J shed 6 bases, with 13 bases lying between them. The CDR3 is 14 amino acids. CDR3 in amino acids: CASSLDRGGDGYTF. DNA of the CDR3: TGTGCCAGCAGCTTAGATCGGGGAGGGGATGGCTACACCTTC.

This sequence joins TRBV6-5 and TRBJ1-2; TRBD1 is a possible D gene (6 bases). This CDR3 region has 14 residues. Germline CDR1 reads MNHEY; CDR2 reads SVGAGI. Trimming stripped 6 bases from V and 4 bases from J, with 15 bases between. The CDR3 loop is CASSLTGTFYGYTF. DNA of the CDR3: TGTGCCAGCAGCCTAACCGGGACATTCTATGGCTACACCTTC.

The rearrangement links TRBV19 to TRBJ1-2, with no clear D. Germline lookup yields CDR1 LNHDA and CDR2 SQIVND (reference sequence). The V and J ends lost 3 bases and 3 bases respectively, with 8 bases between them. CDR3 length: 13 residues. For the CDR3, the DNA is TGTGCCAGTAGTATTGAACAGTACTATGGCTACACCTTC. Translated, it gives CASSIEQYYGYTF.

The chain uses TRBV23-1 and TRBJ1-2; D gene ambiguous. TRBV23-1 has ORF status, its function being uncertain. This CDR3 comprises 11 residues. V gave up 7 bases and J gave up 6 bases, with 9 bases separating them. CDR3 region: CASTAPNGYTF. The CDR3, as DNA: TGCGCCAGCACCGCTCCCAATGGCTACACCTTC.

V is TRBV5-4 and J is TRBJ2-7, with D perhaps TRBD1 (6 bases). The V end lost 3 bases, the J end lost 3 bases, and 19 bases lay between the germline ends. From germline, CDR1 is SGHNT and CDR2 YYREEE (reference sequence). The CDR3 has 16 residues. CDR3: CASSSPKQGTIYEQYF. The CDR3 DNA sequence: TGTGCCAGCAGCTCCCCGAAGCAGGGGACAATCTACGAGCAGTACTTC.

The CDR3 protein is CAWRRGGYTF. CDR3 sequence (DNA): TGTGCCTGGAGGAGGGGGGGCTACACCTTC. The rearrangement links TRBV30 to TRBJ1-2, with D tentatively TRBD1 (6 bases). Germline CDR1 is GTSNPN and CDR2 is SVGIG (reference sequence). Trimming stripped 3 bases from V and 8 bases from J, with 7 bases between. The CDR3 consists of 10 residues.

The chain carries TRBV5-1 and TRBJ1-1; TRBD1 might be the D (5 bases). Germline loops: CDR1 SGHRS, CDR2 YFSETQ. The CDR3 contains 13 residues. The V and J ends lost 8 bases and 0 bases respectively, with 11 bases between them. This chain's CDR3 is CASAAQVNTEAFF. As DNA, the CDR3 is TGCGCCAGTGCCGCACAGGTGAACACTGAAGCTTTCTTT.

This clone has a handful of counts. The V and J genes are TRBV4-1 and TRBJ1-6, with D possibly matching TRBD1 (6 bases). This CDR3 has 15 residues. Looked up from germline, CDR1 is MGHRA and CDR2 is YSYEKL. V lost 1 base and J 7 bases, leaving 11 bases between the germline ends. DNA of the CDR3: TGCGCCAGCAGCCAAGTGGGGGCGCGGAATTCACCCCTCCACTTT. Its translation is CASSQVGARNSPLHF.

The chain combines TRBV6-1 with TRBJ1-5, with unresolved D. Deletions cut 2 bases from V and 3 bases from J, with 5 bases between. There are 13 residues in the CDR3. Germline CDR1 is MNHNS and CDR2 is SASEGT. The DNA of the CDR3 is TGTGCCAGCAGTGAATCTGACAATCAGCCCCAGCATTTT. It yields the protein CASSESDNQPQHF.

This chain joins TRBV18 and TRBJ1-5; D remains ambiguous. The length of the CDR3 is 13 residues. CDR1 is KGHSH, CDR2 LQKENI, per germline. V lost 2 bases to trimming and J lost 1 base, with 3 bases between them. CDR3 sequence: CASSPGSNQPQHF. CDR3 sequence (DNA): TGTGCCAGCTCACCAGGGAGCAATCAGCCCCAGCATTTT.

J is TRBJ1-2 and V is TRBV6-5; D is ambiguous. V was pared by 5 bases and J by 3 bases, with 10 bases between. Germline loops: CDR1 MNHEY, CDR2 SVGAGI. This CDR3 is built from 13 residues. The CDR3 sequence is CASSRTVYYGYTF. The CDR3 nucleotides are TGTGCCAGCAGTCGGACGGTATACTATGGCTACACCTTC.

This sequence joins TRBV6-1 and TRBJ2-2; the D is unclear. Germline lookup yields CDR1 MNHNS and CDR2 SASEGT. V was shortened by 6 bases and J by 6 bases, with 11 bases between the two germline ends. The CDR3 length is 13 residues. CDR3 residues: CASSSISAGELFF. The CDR3 DNA reads as TGTGCCAGCAGCTCTATTAGTGCCGGGGAGCTGTTTTTT.

This chain uses TRBV30 with TRBJ1-1; D remains ambiguous. Germline lookup yields CDR1 GTSNPN and CDR2 SVGIG (reference sequence). Deletions cut 5 bases from V and 7 bases from J, with 14 bases between. The CDR3 sequence is 12 residues long. This chain's CDR3 is CAWEDVWDEAFF. CDR3 sequence (DNA): TGTGCCTGGGAAGATGTGTGGGATGAAGCTTTCTTT.

The rearrangement links TRBV7-6 to TRBJ2-1; D call uncertain. Trimming removed 2 bases at V and 0 bases at J, with 17 bases between. This CDR3 spans 18 amino acids. Germline assignment: CDR1 SGHVS and CDR2 FNYEAQ. The CDR3 sequence: CASSLRLQARSSYNEQFF. The CDR3 coding sequence is TGTGCCAGCAGCTTACGGCTCCAGGCCAGAAGCTCCTACAATGAGCAGTTCTTC.

The rearrangement joins TRBV19 to TRBJ1-4; no clear D. CDR1 is LNHDA and CDR2 is SQIVND in the germline V gene (reference sequence). CDR3 size: 14 residues. V lost 3 bases and J 8 bases, leaving 13 bases between the germline ends. CDR3 residues: CASSIWEQREKLFF. The CDR3 DNA sequence: TGTGCCAGTAGTATCTGGGAACAACGGGAAAAACTGTTTTTT.

The chain carries TRBV7-9 and TRBJ2-1, with TRBD2 identical over 12 bases. The CDR3 is made up of 15 amino acids. The germline CDR1 and CDR2 sequences are SEHNR and FQNEAQ (reference sequence). V lost 6 bases and J lost 7; bases outside the gene matches: 7. The CDR3 spells CASSSSGRARNEQFF. The DNA for the CDR3 is TGTGCCAGCAGTTCTAGCGGGAGGGCACGAAATGAGCAGTTCTTC.

This clone was seen only a few times. The rearrangement links TRBV27 to TRBJ2-1; 7 bases are a match to TRBD2. The germline V gene has CDR1 MNHEY and CDR2 SMNVEV (reference sequence). J was trimmed by 8 bases and V by 5 bases; bases with no gene match: 12. This CDR3 has 15 amino acids. The CDR3 nucleotides read TGTGCCAGCAGTCCCCTAGCGGTAATACCCGATGAGCAGTTCTTC. This translates into CASSPLAVIPDEQFF.

The chain joins TRBV14 to TRBJ1-1; D gene ambiguous. The germline gives CDR1 SGHDN, CDR2 FVKESK. The CDR3 runs 18 residues. V lost 0 bases, J lost 0 bases, and 17 bases lay in between. The CDR3 coding sequence is TGTGCCAGCAGCCAAGATGAAGTTCCTCCACTTATGAACACTGAAGCTTTCTTT. It codes for CASSQDEVPPLMNTEAFF.

The V call is TRBV11-3, the J call TRBJ2-1; D call uncertain. This CDR3 spans 17 amino acids. Deletions cut 0 bases from V and 0 bases from J, with 12 bases between. Germline V lookup: CDR1 SGHNT, CDR2 YENEEA. CDR3 bases: TGTGCCAGCAGCTTAGATCAGGCCATTAGCTCCTACAATGAGCAGTTCTTC. Its protein is CASSLDQAISSYNEQFF.

V and J are TRBV7-2 and TRBJ1-5; D unresolved. The ends were cut back, 3 bases at V and 6 bases at J, with 6 bases in the middle. Germline loops: CDR1 SGHTA, CDR2 FQGNSA. This CDR3 is 12 amino acids long. The CDR3 reads CASSFLGQPQHF. CDR3 in DNA: TGTGCCAGCAGCTTTTTAGGTCAGCCCCAGCATTTT.

The chain couples TRBV11-3 to TRBJ2-2; 9 bases are shared with TRBD2. The germline CDR1 and CDR2 sequences are SGHNT and YENEEA. The V and J ends lost 1 base and 5 bases, in that order; junction bases with no gene match: 2. The length of the CDR3 is 15 residues. The CDR3 nucleotides are TGTGCCAGCAGCTTAGGTAGCGGGAGTACCGGGGAGCTGTTTTTT. This codes for CASSLGSGSTGELFF.

This chain connects TRBV19 to TRBJ1-3; 7 bases align to TRBD1. The CDR3 spans 14 residues. Germline CDR1 LNHDA, CDR2 SQIVND (reference sequence). V lost 9 bases and J lost 0; bases outside the gene matches: 5. The CDR3 reads CASRGTVSGNTIYF. The CDR3 DNA follows: TGTGCCAGCCGGGGGACAGTCTCTGGAAACACCATATATTTT.

This chain uses TRBV5-1 with TRBJ1-4; 8 positions agree with TRBD1. CDR1 is SGHRS, CDR2 YFSETQ, per germline. The CDR3 consists of 15 residues. Trimming cost V 4 bases and J 7 bases; bases outside gene matches: 9. The CDR3 DNA sequence: TGCGCCAGCAGCCCGGGAGCAGGGGGCGGTGAAAAACTGTTTTTT. Translated: CASSPGAGGGEKLFF.